This T cell receptor (beta chain) was captured in a study of cytomegalovirus exposure and HLA in healthy donors. The protocol was immunoSEQ multiplex PCR, while the TCRdb copy is restricted to in-frame clones and leaves out a portion. This repertoire shows 200,000 or so clones, 84% found once; its top ten account for around 15%. Whole-study findings and limits: The majority of TCR sequences were rare, yet some public TCRs appeared in many donors.

Concerning this clone: The antigen remains unidentified.

Germline V lookup: CDR1 MDHEN, CDR2 SYDVKM. The CDR3 spans 14 residues. V was pared by 5 bases and J by 5 bases, with 8 bases of the junction left unmatched. The study drew the donors from its roughly 120-subject validation cohort, separate from the roughly 670-subject first cohort. The chain couples TRBV28 to TRBJ2-5, with 7 bases aligning to TRBD2. The sequence was collected from a woman aged 25 to 45 in good health and CMV-seropositive. Sample: PBMCs. CDR3 region: CASSATQGGETQYF. DNA of the CDR3: TGTGCCAGCAGTGCTACTCAGGGAGGGGAGACCCAGTACTTC. The variable domain in full, completed from reference TRBV28 and TRBJ2-5, reads DVKVTQSSRYLVKRTGEKVFLECVQDMDHENMFWYRQDPGLGLRLIYFSYDVKMKEKGDIPEGYSVSREKKERFSLILESASTNQTSMYLCASSATQGGETQYFGPGTRLLVL.